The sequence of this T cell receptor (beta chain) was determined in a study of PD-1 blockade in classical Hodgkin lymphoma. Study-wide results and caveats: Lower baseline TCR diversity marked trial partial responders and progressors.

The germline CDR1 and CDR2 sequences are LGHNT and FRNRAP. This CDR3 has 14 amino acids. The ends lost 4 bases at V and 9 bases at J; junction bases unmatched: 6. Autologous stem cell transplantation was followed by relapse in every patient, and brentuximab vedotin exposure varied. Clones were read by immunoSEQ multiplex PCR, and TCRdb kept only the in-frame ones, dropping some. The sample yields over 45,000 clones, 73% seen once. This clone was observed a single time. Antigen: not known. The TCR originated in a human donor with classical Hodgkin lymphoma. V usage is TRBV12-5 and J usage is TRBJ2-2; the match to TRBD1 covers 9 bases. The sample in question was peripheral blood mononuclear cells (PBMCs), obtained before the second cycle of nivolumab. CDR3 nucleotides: TGTGCTAGTGGTTCGGGACAGGGAAGCAGGGAGCTGTTTTTT. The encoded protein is CASGSGQGSRELFF.